Below are 23 T cell receptor beta chains sequenced from a single sample in a study of a mutant IDH1 vaccine in newly diagnosed glioma. Using immunoSEQ multiplex PCR, the repertoire was profiled, and TCRdb retains in-frame clones only, with some absent. The data contain 9,500 to 12,000 clones, 81% of them singletons. Documented time point: week 47, end of study. Doses of 300 ug of mutant IDH1 20-mer peptide were given with topical imiquimod. These receptors have no known antigen. This material consisted of PBMCs, taken from a glioma patient whose treatment included an IDH1 peptide vaccine. These receptors were collected from a young man with glioma.

The J gene is TRBJ1-1, the V gene TRBV20-1; D unresolved. Germline V gene data show CDR1 as DFQATT and CDR2 as SNEGSKA (reference sequence). This CDR3 comprises 11 residues. Trimming shortened V by 7 bases and J by 4 bases, and 10 bases separated the two germline ends. The CDR3 region has the DNA TGCAGTGGGGGATGGGGCACTGAAGCTTTCTTT. Residues: CSGGWGTEAFF.

In this sample, this clone is medium-sized. This chain uses TRBV30 with TRBJ2-7; a possible D gene is TRBD2 (5 bases). CDR3 length: 15 amino acids. In germline, CDR1 is GTSNPN, CDR2 SVGIG (reference sequence). V was shortened by 3 bases and J by 0 bases, with 15 bases between the two germline ends. CDR3 protein: CAWRQLTISSYEQYF. CDR3 nucleotides: TGTGCCTGGAGACAGCTGACTATTAGCTCCTACGAGCAGTACTTC.

In its sample, this clone was seen a few times. The chain has TRBV15 and TRBJ2-5; 7 positions match TRBD1. CDR3 length: 15 residues. V was pared by 3 bases and J by 4 bases, with 8 bases of the junction left unmatched. Germline V CDR1 and CDR2: LNHNV, YYDKDF (reference sequence). The CDR3 sequence: CATSRALNRGETQYF. The CDR3 coding sequence is TGTGCCACCAGCAGGGCACTGAACAGGGGAGAGACCCAGTACTTC. Full variable domain (missing parts from reference TRBV15 and TRBJ2-5): DAMVIQNPRYQVTQFGKPVTLSCSQTLNHNVMYWYQQKSSQAPKLLFHYYDKDFNNEADTPDNFQSRRPNTSFCFLDIRSPGLGDTAMYLCATSRALNRGETQYFGPGTRLLVL.

The CDR3 region has the DNA TGCGCCAGCAGCGAAGGGACGGCAAGGGGCCAAGAGACCCAGTACTTC. Translated, it gives CASSEGTARGQETQYF. The chain combines TRBV10-1 with TRBJ2-5; D possibly uses TRBD1 or TRBD2 (5 bases each). CDR3 length: 16 amino acids. The V and J ends lost 6 bases and 1 base respectively, with 18 bases between them. Germline V gene sequence: CDR1 WNHNN, CDR2 SYGVQD (reference sequence).

The chain carries TRBV14 and TRBJ2-1, with TRBD2 as a possible D gene (6 bases). The CDR3 loop spans 15 amino acids. Germline values: CDR1 SGHDN, CDR2 FVKESK. V was cut by 1 base and J by 4 bases, with 11 bases left in between. CDR3 loop: CASSQGGGGYNEQFF. The CDR3 DNA follows: TGTGCCAGCAGCCAAGGGGGAGGAGGGTACAATGAGCAGTTCTTC.

The chain carries TRBV20-1 and TRBJ2-1; D is possibly TRBD1 (6 bases). V lost 7 bases, J lost 3 bases, and 7 bases lay in between. CDR1 DFQATT and CDR2 SNEGSKA come from the germline V gene (reference sequence). The CDR3 spans 11 residues. The CDR3 spells CSGGLYNEQFF. The CDR3 coding sequence is TGCAGTGGGGGGCTCTACAATGAGCAGTTCTTC.

V and J are TRBV27 and TRBJ1-5, with TRBD1 matching over 8 bases. Germline trimming cut 6 bases from V and 7 bases from J; bases unmatched to any gene: 14. Germline V gene sequence: CDR1 MNHEY, CDR2 SMNVEV (reference sequence). The CDR3 is 16 residues long. The CDR3 region is CASSPWTGSTGQPQHF. In nucleotides, the CDR3 is TGTGCCAGCAGCCCCTGGACAGGGTCGACGGGGCAGCCCCAGCATTTT.

The genes are TRBV11-2 and TRBJ2-3; no clear D gene. V lost 3 bases to trimming and J lost 0 bases, with 13 bases between them. Looked up from germline, CDR1 is SGHAT and CDR2 is FQNNGV. This CDR3 has 16 residues. In DNA, the CDR3 is TGTGCCAGCAGCTTCTCCCTGGGGTTTAGCACAGATACGCAGTATTTT. Translated, it gives CASSFSLGFSTDTQYF.

The V call is TRBV19, the J call TRBJ2-1; TRBD2 matches at 7 bases. J was trimmed by 8 bases and V by 5 bases; bases with no gene match: 12. Germline loops: CDR1 LNHDA, CDR2 SQIVND (reference sequence). This CDR3 has 15 amino acids. The CDR3 bases are TGTGCCAGTAGTCCCCCCGGGGGGTACTGGGATGAGCAGTTCTTC. Protein product: CASSPPGGYWDEQFF.

CDR3 in DNA: TGTGCCAGCAGTTTATCGGGGGTTTATGGCTACACCTTC. Its protein is CASSLSGVYGYTF. The rearrangement joins TRBV27 to TRBJ1-2; weak D call: TRBD1 (5 bases). V was pared by 0 bases and J by 5 bases, with 7 bases between. The CDR3 length is 13 residues. Germline V gene sequence: CDR1 MNHEY, CDR2 SMNVEV (reference sequence).

The chain joins TRBV5-1 to TRBJ2-7, with D uncertain. Trimming cost V 5 bases and J 1 base, with 10 bases left between them. Germline V gene data show CDR1 as SGHRS and CDR2 as YFSETQ. This CDR3 spans 13 amino acids. Written as DNA, the CDR3 is TGCGCCAGCAGTCATGGACGGTCCTACGAGCAGTACTTC. This sequence encodes CASSHGRSYEQYF.

The chain has TRBV5-8 and TRBJ1-1; 9 positions agree with TRBD1. The germline gives CDR1 SGHTS, CDR2 YDEGEE. The CDR3 contains 13 residues. After removal of 2 bases from V and 11 bases from J, the junction contained 7 bases not matched to a gene. CDR3: CASSLLQGAGAFF. The DNA of the CDR3 is TGTGCCAGCAGCTTATTACAGGGGGCAGGGGCTTTCTTT.

This chain joins TRBV5-1 and TRBJ1-1; a possible D gene is TRBD1 (5 bases). Germline CDR1 and CDR2: SGHRS and YFSETQ. CDR3 length equals 15 residues. Trimming removed 5 bases from V and 1 base from J, with 15 bases in between. This CDR3 reads CASSWGGLQNTEAFF. CDR3 DNA: TGCGCCAGCAGTTGGGGGGGACTCCAGAACACTGAAGCTTTCTTT. Combining the CDR3 with reference TRBV5-1 and TRBJ1-1 gives the whole variable domain KAGVTQTPRYLIKTRGQQVTLSCSPISGHRSVSWYQQTPGQGLQFLFEYFSETQRNKGNFPGRFSGRQFSNSRSEMNVSTLELGDSALYLCASSWGGLQNTEAFFGQGTRLTVV.

The sample holds a few counts of this clone. The CDR3 reads CASSPRTVGNQPQHF. The CDR3 DNA sequence: TGTGCCAGCAGCCCCCGGACAGTGGGCAATCAGCCCCAGCATTTT. This chain connects TRBV6-5 to TRBJ1-5, with D perhaps TRBD1 (6 bases). The CDR3 extends over 15 amino acids. CDR1 is MNHEY, CDR2 SVGAGI, per germline. The germline V and J ends were trimmed by 6 bases and 2 bases, with 14 bases remaining between them.

The chain has TRBV6-5 and TRBJ2-5; TRBD1 aligns across 7 bases. Per the germline V gene, CDR1 is MNHEY and CDR2 is SVGAGI. Trimming cost V 2 bases and J 5 bases; bases outside gene matches: 8. The CDR3 totals 15 residues. The chain's CDR3 is CASSYQTGNLETQYF. The CDR3, as DNA: TGTGCCAGCAGTTACCAGACAGGGAATCTGGAGACCCAGTACTTC.

In regard to this clone: Given a much more abundant clone one base away, this may be a read error. The chain couples TRBV5-1 to TRBJ2-5, with TRBD1 matching over 10 bases. CDR3 length: 14 amino acids. Germline V gene data show CDR1 as SGHRS and CDR2 as YFSETQ. CDR3 sequence: CASSGQGIGETRYF. CDR3 coding DNA: TGCGCCAGCTCGGGACAGGGGATCGGAGAGACCCGGTACTTC.

The chain uses TRBV6-5 and TRBJ1-1; D unresolved. CDR3 length equals 13 residues. Deletions cut 4 bases from V and 1 base from J, with 7 bases between. CDR1 and CDR2 (germline): MNHEY, SVGAGI. CDR3 residues: CASSWQPNTEAFF. CDR3 nucleotides: TGTGCCAGCAGTTGGCAGCCGAACACTGAAGCTTTCTTT.

CDR3: CASSQGVRDFQGALYGYTF. The CDR3 bases are TGCGCCAGCAGCCAAGGGGTGCGGGATTTTCAAGGGGCACTCTATGGCTACACCTTC. This rearrangement joins TRBV4-1 to TRBJ1-2; a possible D gene is TRBD1 (5 bases). Trimming took off 1 base at V and 4 bases at J, with 25 bases between the two ends. Germline V gene data show CDR1 as MGHRA and CDR2 as YSYEKL. This CDR3 is 19 amino acids long.

The chain has TRBV2 and TRBJ1-5; D not certain. CDR3 length equals 14 residues. Germline V gene data show CDR1 as SNHLY and CDR2 as FYNNEI. Trimming left V 8 bases short and J 3 bases short, with 14 bases between. The CDR3 loop is CASCWSGANQPQHF. In nucleotides, the CDR3 is TGTGCCAGCTGCTGGTCGGGCGCCAATCAGCCCCAGCATTTT. The full variable domain, with the rest looked up from reference TRBV2 and TRBJ1-5, is EPEVTQTPSHQVTQMGQEVILRCVPISNHLYFYWYRQILGQKVEFLVSFYNNEISEKSEIFDDQFSVERPDGSNFTLKIRSTKLEDSAMYFCASCWSGANQPQHFGDGTRLSIL.

This chain joins TRBV30 and TRBJ1-5; D gene ambiguous. V was cut by 2 bases and J by 6 bases, with 20 bases left in between. This CDR3 has 16 residues. Germline V gene lookup returns CDR1 GTSNPN and CDR2 SVGIG (reference sequence). CDR3 residues: CAWSRGGPGGSQPQHF. For the CDR3, the DNA is TGTGCCTGGAGTCGGGGAGGTCCAGGCGGCAGTCAGCCCCAGCATTTT.

This clone was seen a few times. The chain links TRBV7-2 to TRBJ1-5; 7 nucleotides match TRBD1. Germline V gene data show CDR1 as SGHTA and CDR2 as FQGNSA. This CDR3 comprises 14 residues. With V trimmed by 5 bases and J by 4 bases, 5 bases remained unmatched. CDR3 protein: CASSLYRGNQPQHF. CDR3 coding DNA: TGTGCCAGCAGCCTCTACAGGGGAAATCAGCCCCAGCATTTT. The whole variable domain, filled in from reference TRBV7-2 and TRBJ1-5, reads GAGVSQSPSNKVTEKGKDVELRCDPISGHTALYWYRQSLGQGLEFLIYFQGNSAPDKSGLPSDRFSAERTGGSVSTLTIQRTQQEDSAVYLCASSLYRGNQPQHFGDGTRLSIL.

The V gene is TRBV6-5, the J gene TRBJ1-3; 8 positions match TRBD1. The CDR3 is 15 amino acids. Looked up from germline, CDR1 is MNHEY and CDR2 is SVGAGI. V lost 6 bases to trimming and J lost 0 bases; unmatched junction nucleotides: 4. The CDR3 DNA reads as TGTGCCAGCAGCTCAGGGGGCAGCTCTGGAAACACCATATATTTT. Translating gives CASSSGGSSGNTIYF.

The CDR3 DNA follows: TGTGCCAGCAGGGCAGAGTTTGGACAGGGTAACTATGGCTACACCTTC. Its protein is CASRAEFGQGNYGYTF. The V call is TRBV2, the J call TRBJ1-2, with TRBD1 matching 8 bases. This CDR3 spans 16 amino acids. The V and J ends lost 6 bases and 1 base, in that order; junction bases with no gene match: 10. Germline V CDR1 and CDR2: SNHLY, FYNNEI.